Shown below are 18 T cell receptor beta chains from a single sample sequenced in a study of prognosis after radiotherapy for stage I lung cancer. Two-round multiplex PCR amplified TCR beta CDR3 from genomic DNA. First-round PCR used primers specific to each TRBV and TRBJ gene. Each CDR3 protein is one row after TCRdb ran MiXCR on the multiplex PCR reads. Seen here are approximately 41,000 distinct CDR3 sequences, around a quarter observed once, and the top ten hold 25%. The source was PBMCs, collected before or after stereotactic body radiation therapy (not recorded which). The receptors shown here come from a donor aged 50 or older with non-small cell lung cancer.

This clonotype was counted many times. The CDR3: CSGWTSGGKDTQYF. The CDR3 DNA reads as TGCAGTGGTTGGACTAGCGGGGGTAAGGATACGCAGTATTTT. This chain connects TRBV20-1 to TRBJ2-3; 13 bases align to TRBD2. CDR3 length: 14 amino acids. The germline gives CDR1 DFQATT, CDR2 SNEGSKA (reference sequence). J was trimmed by 6 bases and V by 7 bases; bases with no gene match: 7.

This clonotype was seen a single time. This chain connects TRBV20-1 to TRBJ1-2, with unresolved D. Trimming removed 6 bases at V and 8 bases at J, with 13 bases between. This CDR3 is built from 11 residues. Germline V gene lookup returns CDR1 DFQATT and CDR2 SNEGSKA (reference sequence). The CDR3 protein is CSAIPTEGYTF. CDR3 in DNA: TGCAGTGCGATCCCAACAGAAGGCTACACCTTC.

In this sample, this clonotype turned up many times. V and J are TRBV9 and TRBJ2-3; 10 bases are a match to TRBD2. Germline values: CDR1 SGDLS, CDR2 YYNGEE. CDR3 length: 17 amino acids. The V gene end was trimmed by 3 bases and the J gene end by 3 bases; junction bases not matched to a gene: 10. CDR3 amino acids: CASSAETSGLGTDTQYF. CDR3 sequence (DNA): TGTGCCAGCAGCGCGGAGACTAGCGGGTTAGGTACAGATACGCAGTATTTT.

At least ten counts were recorded for this clonotype. The chain couples TRBV20-1 to TRBJ2-3, with D possibly called TRBD1 or TRBD2 (6 bases each). The V and J ends lost 3 bases and 2 bases respectively, with 15 bases between them. From germline, CDR1 is DFQATT and CDR2 SNEGSKA (reference sequence). This CDR3 has 15 amino acids. In DNA, the CDR3 is TGCAGTGCTAGGAGGAGGGGGGTACACACAGATACGCAGTATTTT. Translated, it gives CSARRRGVHTDTQYF.

This clonotype was found a few times. This sequence joins TRBV3-1 and TRBJ2-1; 9 bases map to TRBD2. The germline V gene encodes CDR1 LGHDT and CDR2 YNNKEL (reference sequence). The CDR3 runs to 16 residues. The trim removed 1 base at V and 6 bases at J, leaving 7 bases unmatched. This CDR3 reads CASSQGRLAVSNEQFF. CDR3 in DNA: TGTGCCAGCAGCCAAGGACGACTAGCGGTCTCCAATGAGCAGTTCTTC.

As for this clonotype: Compared with germline, one end of the junction differs, possibly owing to a read error. The chain has TRBV28 and TRBJ2-1; 7 nucleotides line up with TRBD2. This CDR3 is 16 amino acids long. The V gene's germline CDR1 is MDHEN and CDR2 SYDVKM. CDR3 loop: CATSSGTIGRMNEQFF. DNA for the CDR3: TGTGCCACCAGTTCTGGGACTATCGGGAGGATGAATGAGCAGTTCTTC.

This clonotype was detected ten times or more. This rearrangement joins TRBV20-1 to TRBJ2-1; D is perhaps TRBD2 (6 bases). V lost 1 base, J lost 4 bases, and 11 bases lay in between. The CDR3 is 14 amino acids. Germline V gives CDR1 DFQATT, CDR2 SNEGSKA (reference sequence). The CDR3 region is CSARGGVMYNEQFF. The CDR3 DNA is TGCAGTGCTAGAGGGGGGGTGATGTACAATGAGCAGTTCTTC.

This clonotype showed up many times. The gene calls are TRBV20-1 and TRBJ2-1; no clear D gene. Germline CDR1 reads DFQATT; CDR2 reads SNEGSKA (reference sequence). The length of the CDR3 is 11 residues. The V end was cut by 1 base, the J end by 6 bases, with 4 bases between. The DNA for the CDR3 is TGCAGTGCTAGAGGGGCCAATGAGCAGTTCTTC. It translates to CSARGANEQFF.

This clonotype was counted at least ten times. V is TRBV7-9 and J is TRBJ1-4; 10 bases map to TRBD1. Germline V lookup: CDR1 SEHNR, CDR2 FQNEAQ (reference sequence). This CDR3 is built from 13 residues. J was trimmed by 6 bases and V by 11 bases; bases with no gene match: 6. CDR3 coding DNA: TGTGCCGGTAGGGGGACAGGGGATGAAAAACTGTTTTTT. This translates into CAGRGTGDEKLFF.

V usage is TRBV5-1 and J usage is TRBJ2-7, with 10 bases aligning to TRBD1. The CDR3 sequence is 13 residues long. The J segment lost 5 bases and the V segment lost 6 bases, leaving 5 bases of the junction unmatched. CDR1 is SGHRS and CDR2 is YFSETQ in the germline V gene. CDR3 residues: CASKGQGDNEQYF. The DNA for the CDR3 is TGCGCCAGCAAAGGACAGGGGGACAACGAGCAGTACTTC.

Notes on this clonotype: This may be a read error, as it is one base from a much larger clone. CDR3: CASTPGLAGERADTQYF. The CDR3 region has the DNA TGTGCCAGCACTCCGGGACTAGCGGGAGAGAGGGCAGATACGCAGTATTTT. V is TRBV6-1 and J is TRBJ2-3, with 14 bases that match TRBD2. This CDR3 has 17 amino acids. Trimming at V came to 7 bases and at J to 4 bases, leaving 10 bases not matched to a gene. Germline loops: CDR1 MNHNS, CDR2 SASEGT.

Concerning this clonotype: A far more abundant clone sits one base away, making this likely a read error. The V gene is TRBV6-2 or TRBV6-3, the J gene TRBJ1-2, with D unclear. Trimming left V 7 bases short and J 0 bases short, with 9 bases between. The germline V gene has CDR1 MNHEY and CDR2 SVGEGT. The CDR3 extends over 13 amino acids. The CDR3 DNA follows: TGTGCCAGCAACCTCAGATCTAACTATGGCTACACCTTC. Residues: CASNLRSNYGYTF.

Ten or more counts support this clonotype. The rearrangement links TRBV7-8 to TRBJ2-3; 9 bases line up with TRBD1. V lost 2 bases, J lost 5 bases, and 5 bases stayed unmatched. The CDR3 totals 15 residues. Germline CDR1 SGHVS, CDR2 FQNEAQ. The CDR3 loop reads CASSLRTGVGDTQYF. CDR3 coding DNA: TGTGCCAGCAGCTTAAGGACAGGGGTAGGAGATACGCAGTATTTT.

There are many counts of this clonotype. The rearrangement links TRBV19 to TRBJ1-2; D is perhaps TRBD1 (5 bases). The CDR3 spans 15 residues. V lost 3 bases and J 8 bases, leaving 19 bases between the germline ends. Germline values: CDR1 LNHDA, CDR2 SQIVND (reference sequence). The CDR3 nucleotides read TGTGCCAGTAGTATCTTGGAGGGGAAGGTTAACGGCTACACCTTC. Translation gives CASSILEGKVNGYTF.

Details on this clonotype: A clone one base away is much larger, so this may be a read error. The J gene is TRBJ1-5, the V gene TRBV28; D might be TRBD1 (6 bases). V was shortened by 8 bases and J by 3 bases, with 26 bases between the two germline ends. The CDR3 contains 18 residues. Germline assignment: CDR1 MDHEN and CDR2 SYDVKM. The CDR3 is CASSTAPTQTGFNQPQHF. The CDR3 bases are TGTGCCAGCTCTACGGCCCCCACCCAGACAGGTTTCAATCAGCCCCAGCATTTT.

About this clonotype: This sequence is one base from a far larger clone and is likely a read error. The chain links TRBV6-5 to TRBJ2-3; tentatively, D is TRBD2 (6 bases). Germline assignment: CDR1 MNHEY and CDR2 SVGAGI. This CDR3 region has 15 residues. DNA for the CDR3: TGTGCCAGCAGTAGGACTATAACAGCTTCAAATACGCGGTATTTT. It codes for CASSRTITASNTRYF.

This clonotype occurred a few times. Only one base separates this from a far larger clonotype, so it likely reflects a read error. This chain connects TRBV6-2 or TRBV6-3 to TRBJ2-7; possible D gene TRBD2, 5 bases. Trimming stripped 7 bases from V and 2 bases from J, with 15 bases between. CDR1 and CDR2 (germline): MNHEY, SVGEGT. The CDR3 has 14 residues. This CDR3 is CASMDSGNTYEQYF. The DNA of the CDR3 is TGTGCCAGCATGGACTCGGGGAACACCTACGAGCAGTACTTC.

This clonotype was counted ten times or more. The V gene is TRBV20-1, the J gene TRBJ1-1; tentatively, D is TRBD1 (5 bases). Per the germline V gene, CDR1 is DFQATT and CDR2 is SNEGSKA (reference sequence). V was trimmed by 3 bases and J by 2 bases, leaving 16 bases between them. The CDR3 totals 15 residues. The CDR3 here is CSARKTSRGNTEAFF. The DNA of the CDR3 is TGCAGTGCTAGGAAGACCTCCCGGGGCAACACTGAAGCTTTCTTT.